This TCR beta chain is from a study of blood T cell repertoires in COVID-19. Overall study context: COVID-19 samples from acute and convalescent phases originated in the United States, Italy and Spain. T cells, B-cell-depleted T cells, or PBMCs provided the cDNA or gDNA that served as material.

V dropped 9 bases and J dropped 4; count of bases not matched to a gene: 7. The CDR3 contains 13 residues. Germline V lookup: CDR1 KGHDR, CDR2 SFDVKD. In the original processing: It was from reference gene primer amplification that nucleated cell counts were estimated. Clones were sequenced by immunoSEQ multiplex PCR, and TCRdb holds only the in-frame ones, with some missing. Clonal size and the V and J genes are those of that table, whereas D and trimming came from the DNA. Of 150,000 to 200,000 clones listed, 92% are singletons. The V call is TRBV24-1, the J call TRBJ2-7, with TRBD1 identical over 8 bases. The source of this sequence is a man aged 25-40 years with COVID-19, enrolled during active disease. What was sequenced was peripheral blood. The CDR3 loop is CATAQGAEYEQYF. The CDR3 coding sequence is TGTGCCACCGCCCAGGGGGCAGAGTACGAGCAGTACTTC.